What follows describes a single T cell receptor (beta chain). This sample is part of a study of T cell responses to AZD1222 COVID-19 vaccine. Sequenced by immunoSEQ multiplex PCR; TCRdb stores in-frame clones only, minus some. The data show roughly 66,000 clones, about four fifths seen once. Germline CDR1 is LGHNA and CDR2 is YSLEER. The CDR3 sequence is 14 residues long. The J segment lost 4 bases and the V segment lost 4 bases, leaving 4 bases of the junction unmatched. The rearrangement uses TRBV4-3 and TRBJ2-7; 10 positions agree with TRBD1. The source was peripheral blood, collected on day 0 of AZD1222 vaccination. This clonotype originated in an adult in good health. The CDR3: CASSPGQGGYEQYF. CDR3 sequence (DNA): TGCGCCAGCAGCCCCGGACAGGGGGGGTACGAGCAGTACTTC.